The 26 T cell receptor beta chains listed next were all sequenced from one sample in a study of blood T cell repertoires in COVID-19. Here immunoSEQ multiplex PCR was the method, and the copy in TCRdb shows in-frame clones only, minus some. The table has just over 300,000 clones, about 90% seen once; the top ten hold 1.5% to 2%. Sequencing was performed on peripheral blood. These receptor sequences come from a woman in her twenties or thirties with COVID-19, enrolled during active disease.

This chain connects TRBV9 to TRBJ1-2, with 9 bases lining up with TRBD1. With 3 bases clipped from V and 8 bases from J, the junction kept 5 bases outside the gene matches. Germline V lookup: CDR1 SGDLS, CDR2 YYNGEE. The CDR3 is 13 residues long. Here the CDR3 reads CASSGGQGLGYTF. CDR3 DNA: TGTGCCAGCAGCGGGGGACAGGGTCTAGGCTACACCTTC.

The chain is built from TRBV11-1 and TRBJ1-1; TRBD1 is a possible D gene (6 bases). The germline V and J ends were trimmed by 5 bases and 13 bases, with 26 bases remaining between them. This CDR3 spans 15 amino acids. Germline CDR1 reads SGHAT; CDR2 reads FQDESV (reference sequence). In DNA, the CDR3 is TGTGCCAGCAGCGCTCGACAGGACGCCCGAACAGAAAGTTTCTTT. It specifies CASSARQDARTESFF.

The genes are TRBV7-9 and TRBJ2-5, with TRBD2 identical over 12 bases. The CDR3 has 15 residues. Germline V gives CDR1 SEHNR, CDR2 FQNEAQ (reference sequence). Germline trimming cut 5 bases from V and 2 bases from J; bases unmatched to any gene: 3. The CDR3 reads CASSRGLAGQETQYF. CDR3 coding DNA: TGTGCCAGCAGCCGTGGACTAGCGGGGCAAGAGACCCAGTACTTC.

The rearrangement uses TRBV15 and TRBJ2-3, with TRBD1 matching 8 bases. Trimming at V came to 8 bases and at J to 2 bases, leaving 6 bases not matched to a gene. Per the germline V gene, CDR1 is LNHNV and CDR2 is YYDKDF (reference sequence). The CDR3 has 14 residues. The CDR3 DNA reads as TGTGCCACCGCCCGGGACAGGTTCACAGATACGCAGTATTTT. It yields the protein CATARDRFTDTQYF.

In DNA, the CDR3 is TGTGCCACCAGCAGAGATCGCAGCGGAAAAGAGACCCAGTACTTC. Its protein product is CATSRDRSGKETQYF. The genes are TRBV15 and TRBJ2-5; D possibly corresponds to TRBD2 (5 bases). Germline V lookup: CDR1 LNHNV, CDR2 YYDKDF (reference sequence). There are 15 residues in the CDR3. V shed 0 bases and J shed 3 bases, with 11 bases lying between them.

V is TRBV19 and J is TRBJ2-1; 9 nucleotides align to TRBD1. Trimming cost V 4 bases and J 8 bases; bases outside gene matches: 9. The germline V gene has CDR1 LNHDA and CDR2 SQIVND (reference sequence). This CDR3 has 15 residues. In DNA, the CDR3 is TGTGCCAGTAGTACCCACAGGGGGCCTGCGTATGAGCAGTTCTTC. This encodes CASSTHRGPAYEQFF.

V is TRBV7-2 and J is TRBJ2-5; 7 nucleotides line up with TRBD1. The V gene end was trimmed by 0 bases and the J gene end by 5 bases; junction bases not matched to a gene: 3. This CDR3 region has 14 residues. The germline V gene has CDR1 SGHTA and CDR2 FQGNSA. The CDR3 DNA follows: TGTGCCAGCAGCTTAGCCGGACAGGCGGAGACCCAGTACTTC. Translation: CASSLAGQAETQYF.

This chain uses TRBV7-9 with TRBJ2-2, with 9 bases identical to TRBD1. CDR3 length: 19 amino acids. J was trimmed by 0 bases and V by 5 bases; bases with no gene match: 13. Per germline, CDR1 SEHNR and CDR2 FQNEAQ (reference sequence). The CDR3 loop is CASSRGQGNRATNTGELFF. The CDR3, as DNA: TGTGCCAGCAGCAGGGGACAGGGAAATCGGGCGACGAACACCGGGGAGCTGTTTTTT.

The gene calls are TRBV3-1 (or the pseudogene TRBV3-2) and TRBJ1-4, with 7 bases that match TRBD1. Germline assignment: CDR1 LGHDT and CDR2 YNNKEL (reference sequence). The length of the CDR3 is 15 residues. With 3 bases clipped from V and 3 bases from J, the junction kept 4 bases outside the gene matches. The CDR3 spells CASSHSTGSNEKLFF. The CDR3 DNA reads as TGTGCCAGCAGCCATTCGACAGGGTCTAATGAAAAACTGTTTTTT.

The J gene is TRBJ1-2, the V gene TRBV7-2; a possible D gene is TRBD1 (6 bases). Trimming stripped 1 base from V and 1 base from J, with 16 bases between. Germline-derived CDR1 and CDR2 are SGHTA and FQGNSA. This CDR3 region has 17 residues. The CDR3 nucleotides are TGTGCCAGCAGCTTAGAGGCCCCCGACAGGATTAACTATGGCTACACCTTC. This codes for CASSLEAPDRINYGYTF.

The chain recombines TRBV5-1 with TRBJ1-2; 8 bases agree with TRBD1. The germline V gene encodes CDR1 SGHRS and CDR2 YFSETQ. This CDR3 is built from 15 residues. V lost 3 bases to trimming and J lost 4 bases; unmatched junction nucleotides: 8. As DNA, the CDR3 is TGCGCCAGCAGCTCCTGGGGGACAGGCCTCTATGGCTACACCTTC. This encodes CASSSWGTGLYGYTF.

The V and J genes are TRBV6-5 and TRBJ2-1, with a possible D match to TRBD1 (7 bases). Germline CDR1 and CDR2: MNHEY and SVGAGI. Trimming removed 8 bases at V and 15 bases at J, with 17 bases between. The CDR3 is made up of 11 amino acids. This CDR3 is CASGHRQGLFF. The CDR3 DNA is TGTGCCAGCGGCCATAGACAGGGACTGTTCTTC.

This clone was picked up many times. The chain is built from TRBV25-1 and TRBJ2-2; 14 bases match TRBD2. Germline CDR1 is MGHDK and CDR2 is SYGVNS. J was trimmed by 1 base and V by 3 bases; bases with no gene match: 4. The CDR3 totals 18 residues. CDR3: CASSDSGTSGRNTGELFF. DNA of the CDR3: TGTGCCAGCAGTGACTCCGGGACTAGCGGGAGGAACACCGGGGAGCTGTTTTTT.

This clone was counted only a few times. The J gene is TRBJ2-7, the V gene TRBV6-6; TRBD1 aligns across 10 bases. Germline V lookup: CDR1 MNHNY, CDR2 SVGAGI (reference sequence). The CDR3 extends over 13 amino acids. The V segment lost 5 bases and the J segment 11 bases; nucleotides outside the gene matches: 9. CDR3: CASSTTGGAFEYF. The CDR3 DNA reads as TGTGCCAGCAGTACGACAGGGGGCGCGTTTGAGTACTTC.

The chain has TRBV28 and TRBJ1-3; 7 bases map to TRBD1. J lost 10 bases, V lost 6 bases, and 6 bases had no gene match. The germline gives CDR1 MDHEN, CDR2 SYDVKM. The CDR3 has 12 amino acids. The CDR3 nucleotides read TGTGCCAGCAGCCAACAGGGGTTAACCATATATTTT. It codes for CASSQQGLTIYF.

This chain uses TRBV7-2 with TRBJ1-2; D perhaps matches TRBD1 (5 bases). Germline assignment: CDR1 SGHTA and CDR2 FQGNSA. There are 15 residues in the CDR3. Deletions cut 1 base from V and 3 bases from J, with 12 bases between. This chain's CDR3 is CASSLGQGLDYGYTF. For the CDR3, the DNA is TGTGCCAGCAGCTTAGGGCAGGGACTTGACTATGGCTACACCTTC. The entire variable domain, with the rest obtained from reference TRBV7-2 and TRBJ1-2, is as follows: GAGVSQSPSNKVTEKGKDVELRCDPISGHTALYWYRQSLGQGLEFLIYFQGNSAPDKSGLPSDRFSAERTGGSVSTLTIQRTQQEDSAVYLCASSLGQGLDYGYTFGSGTRLTVV.

This chain uses TRBV6-5 with TRBJ1-1; no reliable D call. The CDR3 runs to 13 residues. V was cut by 0 bases and J by 6 bases, with 8 bases left in between. Germline loops: CDR1 MNHEY, CDR2 SVGAGI. CDR3 DNA: TGTGCCAGCAGTTACTCGAGAGGGCCTGAAGCTTTCTTT. This codes for CASSYSRGPEAFF.

This chain links TRBV4-1 with TRBJ1-2; TRBD1 matches at 7 bases. Trimming at V came to 1 base and at J to 9 bases, leaving 11 bases not matched to a gene. CDR1 MGHRA and CDR2 YSYEKL come from the germline V gene. CDR3 length: 15 residues. CDR3: CASSQGLEGGRRYTF. For the CDR3, the DNA is TGCGCCAGCAGCCAAGGCCTGGAAGGGGGCCGGCGCTACACCTTC.

This clone was counted a few times. The rearrangement links TRBV28 to TRBJ2-7, with D perhaps matching TRBD2 (6 bases). Germline values: CDR1 MDHEN, CDR2 SYDVKM. The CDR3 has 13 residues. V dropped 5 bases and J dropped 2 bases, with 10 bases sitting between them. This chain's CDR3 is CASSGTEPYEQYV. For the CDR3, the DNA is TGTGCCAGCAGTGGGACTGAGCCCTACGAGCAGTACGTC.

The genes are TRBV4-1 and TRBJ2-2; 8 positions agree with TRBD1. Trimming at V came to 6 bases and at J to 0 bases, leaving 3 bases not matched to a gene. This CDR3 spans 15 amino acids. The V gene's germline CDR1 is MGHRA and CDR2 YSYEKL. CDR3 DNA sequence: TGCGCCAGCAGTTCGGGACAGGCGAACACCGGGGAGCTGTTTTTT. Its protein is CASSSGQANTGELFF.

Only one count was recorded for this clone. This chain uses TRBV6-5 with TRBJ1-2; 10 bases line up with TRBD1. The germline V gene has CDR1 MNHEY and CDR2 SVGAGI. The CDR3 length is 14 residues. Germline trimming cut 5 bases from V and 7 bases from J; bases unmatched to any gene: 7. CDR3 amino acids: CASSPGQGFSGYTF. In nucleotides, the CDR3 is TGTGCCAGCAGTCCGGGACAGGGGTTTAGTGGCTACACCTTC.

The CDR3 region has the DNA TGTGCCAGCAGCCTTGAGGGGGGGACTAGCACAGATACGCAGTATTTT. Its protein product is CASSLEGGTSTDTQYF. The chain links TRBV3-1 (or the pseudogene TRBV3-2) to TRBJ2-3; D might be TRBD2 (7 bases). Trimming shortened V by 4 bases and J by 0 bases, and 14 bases separated the two germline ends. The CDR3 covers 16 residues. Germline V gene lookup returns CDR1 LGHDT and CDR2 YNNKEL (reference sequence).

Only a few counts were recorded for this clone. The J gene is TRBJ2-1, the V gene TRBV29-1; TRBD1 matches 10 bases. Germline CDR1 SQVTM, CDR2 ANQGSEA. The junction had 14 bases not matched to a gene; V was cut back by 7 bases and J by 8 bases. This CDR3 comprises 15 residues. The chain's CDR3 is CSAPSGTGDIDEQFF. CDR3 DNA sequence: TGCAGCGCACCCTCCGGGACAGGGGATATAGATGAGCAGTTCTTC.

The rearrangement links TRBV4-1 to TRBJ2-5; 7 bases align to TRBD1. Germline values: CDR1 MGHRA, CDR2 YSYEKL. V shed 4 bases, J shed 3 bases, and the junction held 5 bases outside the gene matches. The length of the CDR3 is 14 residues. This chain's CDR3 is CASSLRDSEETQYF. CDR3 coding DNA: TGCGCCAGCAGCCTCCGGGACAGTGAAGAGACCCAGTACTTC.

The table lists this clone with a few counts. The chain combines TRBV15 with TRBJ1-4; D is perhaps TRBD1 (5 bases). V gave up 0 bases and J gave up 8 bases, with 13 bases separating them. CDR3 size: 15 residues. Germline CDR1 reads LNHNV; CDR2 reads YYDKDF (reference sequence). CDR3 coding DNA: TGTGCCACCAGCAGAGATCGGGTCTCAGGGGAAAAACTGTTTTTT. Translated: CATSRDRVSGEKLFF.

This rearrangement joins TRBV5-1 to TRBJ2-5, with a weak D call TRBD2 (5 bases). Trimming removed 1 base from V and 1 base from J, with 11 bases in between. CDR3 length: 15 residues. The germline V gene has CDR1 SGHRS and CDR2 YFSETQ. In DNA form, the CDR3 reads TGCGCCAGCAGCTTGCAGTCTAGCCTCCAAGAGACCCAGTACTTC. Translating gives CASSLQSSLQETQYF.